These T cell receptor beta chains were read from a single sample in a study of blood T cells in healthy people across ages. TCRdb redid the calling of the 5' RACE reads with MiXCR, one entry per CDR3 protein. The data hold 870,000 or so distinct CDR3 sequences, with around 30% observed a single time. The sequencing input was blood. The receptors here all came from an elderly woman in good health. Both conserved end residues are part of each CDR3. The D gene is left open where the match is weak. Clone sizes are given selectively: once, few, many, or a class where the clone is expanded.

J gene	V gene	D gene	clone size	CDR3 protein	CDR3 DNA
TRBJ2-3	TRBV28	.	.	CASSPSSVTDTQYF	TGTGCCAGCAGTCCCTCTAGTGTCACAGATACGCAGTATTTT
TRBJ2-3	TRBV12-3/TRBV12-4	TRBD2	few	CASSQLGVLTSGGADAQYF	TGTGCCAGCAGCCAATTGGGCGTGCTAACTAGCGGCGGGGCAGATGCGCAGTATTTT
TRBJ2-7	TRBV7-2	TRBD2	.	CASSPGGRGIDEQYF	TGTGCCAGCAGCCCGGGGGGGAGGGGTATCGACGAGCAGTACTTC
TRBJ2-3	TRBV12-3/TRBV12-4	.	.	CASSFEPGRSIPDAQYF	TGTGCCAGCAGTTTCGAGCCCGGGAGATCGATTCCAGATGCGCAGTATTTT
TRBJ1-2	TRBV28	.	once	CASSGGYYGYTF	TGTGCCAGCTCCGGGGGGTACTATGGCTACACCTTC
TRBJ1-4	TRBV13	.	.	CASSRGQTNEKLFF	TGTGCCAGCAGCCGTGGACAGACTAATGAAAAACTGTTTTTT
TRBJ1-2	TRBV7-2	.	.	CASNKDRNYGYTF	TGTGCCAGCAACAAGGACAGAAACTATGGCTACACCTTC
TRBJ1-5	TRBV30	.	few	CAWSQDRPNQPQHF	TGTGCCTGGAGTCAGGACAGACCTAATCAGCCCCAGCATTTT
TRBJ2-7	TRBV7-6	.	.	CASSLGNWLSGDEQYF	TGTGCCAGCAGCTTAGGGAACTGGTTGTCCGGGGATGAGCAGTACTTC
TRBJ1-1	TRBV12-3/TRBV12-4	.	.	CASSLKYQQDTEAFF	TGTGCCAGCAGTTTGAAGTATCAGCAGGACACTGAAGCTTTCTTT
TRBJ1-5	TRBV19	.	.	CASSIGGHSNQPQHF	TGTGCCAGTAGTATTGGTGGCCATAGCAATCAGCCCCAGCATTTT
TRBJ2-1	TRBV6-4	TRBD2	.	CASSDGGGGTYNEQFF	TGTGCCAGCAGTGATGGTGGCGGGGGGACCTACAATGAGCAGTTCTTC
TRBJ2-3	TRBV9	.	.	CASSLASTMSTDTQYF	TGTGCCAGCAGCTTGGCCTCGACCATGAGCACAGATACGCAGTATTTT
TRBJ2-4	TRBV14	.	many	CASSPPGTAKNIQYF	TGTGCCAGCAGCCCCCCCGGGACAGCCAAAAACATTCAGTACTTC
TRBJ1-1	TRBV6-6	.	.	CASSTRGLNTEAFF	TGTGCCAGCAGCACCAGGGGCTTGAACACTGAAGCTTTCTTT
TRBJ2-2	TRBV6-5	.	.	CASRVRVTANTGERFF	TGTGCCAGCAGGGTTAGAGTAACCGCGAACACCGGGGAGCGGTTTTTT
TRBJ2-4	TRBV13	.	few	CASSFRGARNKNIQYF	TGTGCCAGCAGCTTCCGGGGAGCGAGGAACAAAAACATTCAGTACTTC
TRBJ2-7	TRBV5-1	.	once	CASSLDVGYEQYF	TGCGCCAGCAGCTTGGACGTGGGCTACGAGCAGTACTTC
TRBJ2-3	TRBV20-1	.	many	CSAIPRALADTQYF	TGCAGTGCTATTCCCAGGGCGCTCGCAGATACGCAGTATTTT
TRBJ2-2	TRBV12-3/TRBV12-4	.	few	CASKLRDLSTGELFF	TGTGCCAGCAAATTACGGGACTTGTCCACCGGGGAGCTGTTTTTT
TRBJ2-3	TRBV6-2/TRBV6-3	TRBD2	few	CASADGAGVIATQYF	TGTGCCTCAGCAGATGGGGCGGGGGTGATCGCTACGCAGTATTTT
TRBJ1-2	TRBV28	TRBD1	.	CASSLPRGTNYGYTF	TGTGCCAGCAGTTTACCCAGGGGGACTAACTATGGCTACACCTTC
TRBJ1-2	TRBV11-2	.	many	CASSSFRQNYGYTF	TGTGCCAGCAGCTCTTTCCGACAGAACTATGGCTACACCTTC
TRBJ1-2	TRBV12-3/TRBV12-4	.	many	CASSRGNIGQNYGYTF	TGTGCCAGCAGTCGTGGCAATATTGGACAGAACTATGGCTACACCTTC
TRBJ1-6	TRBV14	TRBD1	many	CASSQTGTGNSPLHF	TGTGCCAGCAGTCAAACCGGGACAGGCAACTCACCCCTCCACTTT
TRBJ1-5	TRBV4-1	.	few	CASSQAGHPNQPQHF	TGCGCCAGCAGCCAAGCGGGACACCCAAATCAGCCCCAGCATTTT
TRBJ2-3	TRBV14	.	.	CASSPDLRVDTQYF	TGTGCCAGCAGCCCGGACCTTCGGGTAGATACGCAGTATTTT
TRBJ2-1	TRBV27	.	many	CASSVTADSYNEQFF	TGTGCCAGCAGTGTCACAGCGGACTCCTACAATGAGCAGTTCTTC